Below, 27 T cell receptor beta chains from the same sample are listed, as sequenced in a study of T-cell reconstitution after alpha-beta-depleted transplantation in children (dated by TCRdb to the mid-2010s). The protocol used for the library was PCR. TCRdb lists the instrument as Illumina HiSeq 2500. To normalize quantification of the TCRbeta repertoire, the TCR libraries were built with molecular barcoding that relied on unique molecular identifiers. The raw public reads went through TCRdb reprocessing: fastp at Q25, MiXCR clone calling, in-frame beta chains kept. Under each unique CDR3 protein, matching rows form one entry showing the most common genes and DNA. The sample yields around 370,000 distinct CDR3 sequences; under 20% were counted once. The ten largest clonotypes hold around 41% of the sample. Taken with the paper, the label for treatment or condition translates to: allogeneic hematopoietic cell transplantation with graft depleted of TCRalphabeta T cells and CD19 B cells.

This specimen consisted of PBMCs, mostly from graft donor cells, obtained 360 days after TCRalphabeta/CD19-depleted stem cell transplant. These receptors all stem from a male patient aged 2-15 years who had a stem cell transplant for acute lymphoblastic leukemia, so the T cells may come from the graft donor.

This clonotype occurred many times. This rearrangement joins TRBV4-3 to TRBJ2-2; D is perhaps TRBD1 (6 bases). The CDR3 is made up of 14 amino acids. Between the trimmed V and J ends, which lost 4 bases and 6 bases, there was a span of 12 bases. Germline loops: CDR1 LGHNA, CDR2 YSLEER. CDR3 in DNA: TGCGCCAGCAGCCCTGGTTGGGGGCCCGGGGAGCTGTTTTTT. Protein product: CASSPGWGPGELFF.

The chain employs TRBV6-5 and TRBJ1-6, with a possible D match to TRBD1 (6 bases). Germline CDR1 is MNHEY and CDR2 is SVGAGI. The CDR3 is made up of 13 amino acids. V shed 6 bases and J shed 7 bases, with 10 bases lying between them. CDR3 in amino acids: CASRPGANSPLHF. CDR3 in DNA: TGTGCCAGCAGGCCGGGGGCGAATTCACCCCTCCACTTT.

This clonotype was found a few times. The CDR3 here is CASSLGQAYGYTF. CDR3 sequence (DNA): TGTGCCAGCAGTTTAGGGCAGGCCTATGGCTACACCTTC. The rearrangement uses TRBV12-3 or TRBV12-4 and TRBJ1-2; D unclear. V was shortened by 1 base and J by 4 bases, with 7 bases between the two germline ends. The CDR3 contains 13 residues.

This chain uses TRBV7-2 with TRBJ1-4, with no clear D. The ends were cut back, 1 base at V and 1 base at J, with 4 bases in the middle. The CDR3 length is 14 residues. Germline V lookup: CDR1 SGHTA, CDR2 FQGNSA. CDR3 amino acids: CASSLVLTNEKLFF. In nucleotides, the CDR3 is TGTGCCAGCAGCTTAGTTTTAACTAATGAAAAACTGTTTTTT. The whole variable domain, remainder taken from reference TRBV7-2 and TRBJ1-4, is GAGVSQSPSNKVTEKGKDVELRCDPISGHTALYWYRQSLGQGLEFLIYFQGNSAPDKSGLPSDRFSAERTGGSVSTLTIQRTQQEDSAVYLCASSLVLTNEKLFFGSGTQLSVL.

This clonotype was seen a handful of times. The chain links TRBV20-1 to TRBJ2-3; 8 nucleotides agree with TRBD2. After removal of 7 bases from V and 1 base from J, the junction contained 4 bases not matched to a gene. The CDR3 length is 13 residues. Germline assignment: CDR1 DFQATT and CDR2 SNEGSKA (reference sequence). The CDR3 loop reads CSVPTSGTDTQYF. CDR3 nucleotide sequence: TGCAGTGTCCCGACTAGCGGCACAGATACGCAGTATTTT.

The chain links TRBV7-8 to TRBJ2-7, with D maybe TRBD1 (5 bases). V lost 5 bases, J lost 2 bases, and 22 bases lay in between. Germline V gene sequence: CDR1 SGHVS, CDR2 FQNEAQ. The CDR3 is made up of 17 amino acids. CDR3 sequence: CASSPTPGDSLTYEQYF. The CDR3 nucleotides are TGTGCCAGCAGCCCTACTCCCGGAGACAGCCTTACCTACGAGCAGTACTTC.

The rearrangement joins TRBV27 to TRBJ1-4; unclear D gene. The V and J ends lost 3 bases and 7 bases respectively, with 6 bases between them. Germline V gene data show CDR1 as MNHEY and CDR2 as SMNVEV (reference sequence). The CDR3 is 12 residues long. The CDR3 here is CASSFFGEKLFF. The DNA of the CDR3 is TGTGCCAGCAGTTTTTTCGGTGAAAAACTGTTTTTT.

This clonotype appeared a few times. The rearrangement links TRBV4-1 to TRBJ2-1, with 11 bases lining up with TRBD2. Germline-derived CDR1 and CDR2 are MGHRA and YSYEKL. V trimming: 0 bases; J trimming: 0 bases; junction bases outside the gene matches: 13. The CDR3 spans 21 residues. This CDR3 reads CASSQDMRDPGLAASYNEQFF. CDR3 DNA sequence: TGCGCCAGCAGCCAAGATATGCGGGACCCGGGACTAGCGGCCTCCTACAATGAGCAGTTCTTC.

This chain uses TRBV6-1 with TRBJ1-1, with 8 bases identical to TRBD1. Trimming at V came to 5 bases and at J to 4 bases, leaving 3 bases not matched to a gene. The CDR3 loop spans 13 amino acids. Per the germline V gene, CDR1 is MNHNS and CDR2 is SASEGT. CDR3 nucleotide sequence: TGTGCCAGCAGTCGTACAGGGGGCACTGAAGCTTTCTTT. Translating it yields CASSRTGGTEAFF.

The CDR3 DNA reads as TGTGCCAGCAGTGAGGTCCGGGGCATAACTGAAGCTTTCTTT. Translating it yields CASSEVRGITEAFF. This sequence joins TRBV2 and TRBJ1-1; D is perhaps TRBD1 (5 bases). Germline V CDR1 and CDR2: SNHLY, FYNNEI. The CDR3 covers 14 residues. Trimming removed 3 bases from V and 5 bases from J, with 13 bases in between.

Ten or more counts support this clonotype. This sequence joins TRBV18 and TRBJ2-3; D might be TRBD1 (5 bases). The V end was cut by 2 bases, the J end by 3 bases, with 6 bases between. The CDR3 covers 13 residues. Germline CDR1 KGHSH, CDR2 LQKENI. In nucleotides, the CDR3 is TGTGCCAGCTCACCATGGACAACAGATACGCAGTATTTT. Protein sequence: CASSPWTTDTQYF.

The rearrangement joins TRBV29-1 to TRBJ2-7; D is uncertain. Looked up from germline, CDR1 is SQVTM and CDR2 is ANQGSEA. Trimming stripped 3 bases from V and 2 bases from J, with 11 bases between. CDR3 size: 13 residues. This chain's CDR3 is CSVESGVPYEQYF. The CDR3 region has the DNA TGCAGCGTTGAGAGTGGGGTCCCCTACGAGCAGTACTTC.

Here the CDR3 DNA reads TGTGCCAGCCTTCCCTCTAGCGGGAACCTCGTCTCCTACAATGAGCAGTTCTTC. The encoded protein is CASLPSSGNLVSYNEQFF. The chain links TRBV2 to TRBJ2-1; TRBD2 matches 9 bases. V lost 8 bases, J lost 0 bases, and 14 bases stayed unmatched. Germline lookup yields CDR1 SNHLY and CDR2 FYNNEI. This CDR3 contains 18 residues.

This clonotype was detected only a few times. The chain employs TRBV20-1 and TRBJ1-1; D uncertain. Trimming stripped 0 bases from V and 0 bases from J, with 8 bases between. The V gene's germline CDR1 is DFQATT and CDR2 SNEGSKA (reference sequence). This CDR3 spans 14 amino acids. The CDR3 DNA reads as TGCAGTGCTAGAGAATCCAGAATGAACACTGAAGCTTTCTTT. It translates to CSARESRMNTEAFF.

The table lists this clonotype with many counts. The rearrangement joins TRBV4-2 to TRBJ2-1; TRBD2 matches at 12 bases. Germline values: CDR1 LGHNA, CDR2 YNFKEQ. V lost 4 bases and J lost 10; bases outside the gene matches: 20. The length of the CDR3 is 19 residues. Here the CDR3 DNA reads TGTGCCAGCAGCCCTTTTGGGGGCCCCACTAGCGGGAGGATAGACGAGCAGTTCTTC. The encoded protein is CASSPFGGPTSGRIDEQFF.

The chain has TRBV7-3 and TRBJ2-3; D unclear. The germline gives CDR1 SGHTA, CDR2 FQGTGA. This CDR3 has 13 residues. The germline V and J ends were trimmed by 5 bases and 4 bases, with 10 bases remaining between them. In nucleotides, the CDR3 is TGTGCCAGCAGCGAGAGACATGCAGATACGCAGTATTTT. Translated: CASSERHADTQYF. The full variable domain, with the rest looked up from reference TRBV7-3 and TRBJ2-3, is GAGVSQTPSNKVTEKGKYVELRCDPISGHTALYWYRQSLGQGPEFLIYFQGTGAADDSGLPNDRFFAVRPEGSVSTLKIQRTERGDSAVYLCASSERHADTQYFGPGTRLTVL.

The chain employs TRBV20-1 and TRBJ2-5, with D uncertain. The CDR3 has 14 residues. In germline, CDR1 is DFQATT, CDR2 SNEGSKA (reference sequence). The ends were cut back, 0 bases at V and 2 bases at J, with 10 bases in the middle. The chain's CDR3 is CSARDRRLQETQYF. CDR3 bases: TGCAGTGCTAGAGACCGTCGATTGCAAGAGACCCAGTACTTC.

CDR3 coding DNA: TGTGCCAGCAGTTACTCGACGGGTGAAGGACCTGAAGCTTTCTTT. Translated: CASSYSTGEGPEAFF. This chain links TRBV6-2 or TRBV6-3 with TRBJ1-1; D is uncertain. Germline CDR1 reads MNHEY; CDR2 reads SVGEGT. CDR3 length equals 15 residues. Trimming took 0 bases from V and 6 from J, leaving 14 bases between them.

This clonotype was counted ten times or more. V usage is TRBV5-1 and J usage is TRBJ2-3, with D hard to call. Germline CDR1 reads SGHRS; CDR2 reads YFSETQ. With 1 base removed from V and 2 bases from J, the gap between germline ends came to 8 bases. The CDR3 covers 14 residues. CDR3 in amino acids: CASSLLGSTDTQYF. In DNA form, the CDR3 reads TGCGCCAGCAGCTTGCTCGGGTCCACAGATACGCAGTATTTT.

The chain is built from TRBV10-3 and TRBJ1-2, with 7 bases that match TRBD1. Losses at the gene ends were 8 bases for V and 2 bases for J; bases not matched to a gene: 2. The length of the CDR3 is 12 residues. CDR1 and CDR2 (germline): ENHRY, SYGVKD. CDR3 nucleotides: TGTGCCATCTGGGACAGAAACTATGGCTACACCTTC. As protein: CAIWDRNYGYTF.

This sequence joins TRBV7-2 and TRBJ2-5; tentative D call: TRBD1 (6 bases). In germline, CDR1 is SGHTA, CDR2 FQGNSA. The CDR3 sequence is 19 residues long. The ends were cut back, 1 base at V and 1 base at J, with 22 bases in the middle. CDR3: CASSLVAWGSGGSQETQYF. The CDR3 DNA reads TGTGCCAGCAGCTTAGTCGCTTGGGGTTCTGGGGGCTCCCAAGAGACCCAGTACTTC.

This clonotype was detected a few times. This chain joins TRBV10-2 and TRBJ2-7, with D perhaps TRBD1 or TRBD2 (5 bases each). The V gene's germline CDR1 is WSHSY and CDR2 SAAADI. Trimming shortened V by 4 bases and J by 2 bases, and 9 bases separated the two germline ends. There are 13 residues in the CDR3. The CDR3: CASSVGTAYEQYF. The CDR3, as DNA: TGCGCCAGCAGTGTGGGGACGGCCTACGAGCAGTACTTC.

This clonotype was seen repeatedly, ten times or more. The chain combines TRBV11-2 with TRBJ2-2; D gene unclear. The V and J ends lost 3 bases and 5 bases respectively, with 7 bases between them. CDR1 and CDR2 (germline): SGHAT, FQNNGV. This CDR3 has 13 amino acids. CDR3 bases: TGTGCCAGCAGCTTCCGACGGACCGGGGAGCTGTTTTTT. Its translation: CASSFRRTGELFF.

V gene TRBV7-8 combines with J gene TRBJ2-1; D is possibly TRBD2 (7 bases). Trimming pared 11 bases from V and 0 bases from J, leaving 17 bases between. CDR3 length equals 15 residues. Looked up from germline, CDR1 is SGHVS and CDR2 is FQNEAQ. In DNA form, the CDR3 reads TGTGCCGGGGGGGCCCAGGGCTTCTCCTACAATGAGCAGTTCTTC. This codes for CAGGAQGFSYNEQFF.

The sample holds a few counts of this clonotype. The chain recombines TRBV15 with TRBJ2-5; tentatively, D is TRBD2 (5 bases). The CDR3 extends over 16 amino acids. Trimming stripped 3 bases from V and 0 bases from J, with 14 bases between. Germline CDR1 and CDR2: LNHNV and YYDKDF (reference sequence). CDR3 protein: CATSSLYREHQETQYF. The CDR3 bases are TGTGCCACCAGCAGTCTTTATAGGGAGCACCAAGAGACCCAGTACTTC.

Here the CDR3 reads CSVVTGQTEQYF. Written as DNA, the CDR3 is TGCAGCGTTGTGACAGGGCAAACCGAGCAGTACTTC. The chain uses TRBV29-1 and TRBJ2-7; 7 bases agree with TRBD1. Trimming removed 4 bases from V and 6 bases from J; junction bases left unmatched: 6. The CDR3 has 12 residues. From germline, CDR1 is SQVTM and CDR2 ANQGSEA.

This clonotype has just a few counts. In nucleotides, the CDR3 is TGTGCCAGCAGCTTAGCTACCGGGGCTGACGAGCAGTACTTC. This translates into CASSLATGADEQYF. This sequence joins TRBV7-9 and TRBJ2-7; perhaps D is TRBD1 or TRBD2 (5 bases each). Germline loops: CDR1 SEHNR, CDR2 FQNEAQ (reference sequence). The CDR3 has 14 amino acids. V was clipped by 0 bases and J by 5 bases, with 11 bases between them.